These T cell receptor beta chains were read from a single sample in a study of high-grade serous ovarian cancer treatment subgroups. The protocol was immunoSEQ multiplex PCR, while the TCRdb copy is restricted to in-frame clones and leaves out a portion. The data hold 1,200 or so clones, with roughly 65% observed a single time. What was sequenced was tumor tissue. Receptors originate from a human donor with high-grade serous ovarian cancer. Each CDR3 is given with its conserved first and last residue. A D gene is named only where the DNA matches it firmly. Some rows have no size entry. The others give once, few or many, or a class for an expanded clone.

v_call	clone_size	j_call	d_call	cdr3_nt	cdr3_aa
TRBV7-3	.	TRBJ2-3	.	TGTGCCAGCAGCATGTGGGGGGCTAGCACAGATACGCAGTATTTT	CASSMWGASTDTQYF
TRBV5-1	.	TRBJ2-5	.	TGCGCCAGCAGCTTGGGAGACCAAGAGACCCAGTACTTC	CASSLGDQETQYF
TRBV27	.	TRBJ1-6	TRBD1	TGTGCCAGCAGCCGGGACAGGGGATCCTCCTATAATTCACCCCTCCACTTT	CASSRDRGSSYNSPLHF
TRBV7-3	.	TRBJ2-3	.	TGTGCCAGCAGCCGGGACTTTGATACGCAGTATTTT	CASSRDFDTQYF
TRBV30	.	TRBJ1-2	.	TGTGCCTGGAGTCTCGGGACGGACGATGGCTACACCTTC	CAWSLGTDDGYTF
TRBV10-3	.	TRBJ2-2	.	TGTGCCATCAGAGGGATAAACACCGGGGAGCTGTTTTTT	CAIRGINTGELFF
TRBV9	.	TRBJ2-3	.	TGTGCCAGCAGCTCACTGACGTCGACGCAGTATTTT	CASSSLTSTQYF
TRBV7-9	few	TRBJ2-5	.	TGTGCCAGCAGCCGAGGGGTGGAGACCCAGTACTTC	CASSRGVETQYF
TRBV6-5	.	TRBJ1-2	TRBD1	TGTGCCAGCAGTTACGACAGGGCCCCCTATGGCTACACCTTC	CASSYDRAPYGYTF
TRBV9	.	TRBJ1-2	TRBD1	TGTGCCAGCAGCGTAAGGACAGGGGGCGACTCTGGCTACACCTTC	CASSVRTGGDSGYTF
TRBV11-2	.	TRBJ2-5	.	TGTGCCAGCAGACTTCTGTTGGGAGAGACCCAGTACTTC	CASRLLLGETQYF
TRBV5-1	.	TRBJ1-2	.	TGCGCCAGCAGCCCGGAGCAGGGGAGTTCTGGCTACACCTTC	CASSPEQGSSGYTF
TRBV27	.	TRBJ1-2	.	TGTGCCAGCAGTCCACAGGAGAACTATGGCTACACCTTC	CASSPQENYGYTF
TRBV7-2	.	TRBJ2-3	.	TGTGCCAGCAGCCCGGTAGCGAGAGAGGGAGATACGCAGTATTTT	CASSPVAREGDTQYF
TRBV7-9	.	TRBJ1-1	.	TGTGCCAGCAGCCCAAGGACAGCTGAAGCTTTCTTT	CASSPRTAEAFF
TRBV5-1	.	TRBJ1-1	.	TGCGCCAGCAGCTTTATGGAGGGGACTGAAGCTTTCTTT	CASSFMEGTEAFF
TRBV7-9	once	TRBJ1-5	.	TGTGCCAGCATCCTTGATAGCAATCAGCCCCAGCATTTT	CASILDSNQPQHF
TRBV6-1	.	TRBJ1-6	.	TGTGCCAGCAGCTCTGGGCCCTATAATTCACCCCTCCACTTT	CASSSGPYNSPLHF
TRBV14	.	TRBJ2-1	TRBD1	TGTGCCAGCAGCCCCTACAGGGGAAGAGAGTTATACAATGAGCAGTTCTTC	CASSPYRGRELYNEQFF
TRBV2	few	TRBJ1-2	.	TGTGCCAGCAGAGAAGATAACGGGCTAGTCTATGGCTACACCTTC	CASREDNGLVYGYTF
TRBV11-3	.	TRBJ2-7	.	TGTGCCAGCAGCTTAGCGGGAGTTTACGAGCAGTACTTC	CASSLAGVYEQYF
TRBV10-3	.	TRBJ2-7	.	TGTGCTACCCGGGGGTCTAGCAATTTAAACTACGAGCAGTACTTC	CATRGSSNLNYEQYF
TRBV27	.	TRBJ2-7	TRBD1	TGTGCCAGCAGAGACGGGACAGGGGATCCCGAGCAGTACTTC	CASRDGTGDPEQYF
TRBV5-1	.	TRBJ2-5	.	TGCGCCAGCGGGGGTCAGGGACAAGAGACCCAGTACTTC	CASGGQGQETQYF
TRBV4-1	.	TRBJ2-7	TRBD1	TGCGCCAGCAGCCAAGTCCCGGGACAGGGTAAGGGGGACGAGCAGTACTTC	CASSQVPGQGKGDEQYF
TRBV5-6	.	TRBJ1-3	TRBD1	TGTGCCAGCAGTTCCGGACAGGGCTCGGGTTACACCATATATTTT	CASSSGQGSGYTIYF